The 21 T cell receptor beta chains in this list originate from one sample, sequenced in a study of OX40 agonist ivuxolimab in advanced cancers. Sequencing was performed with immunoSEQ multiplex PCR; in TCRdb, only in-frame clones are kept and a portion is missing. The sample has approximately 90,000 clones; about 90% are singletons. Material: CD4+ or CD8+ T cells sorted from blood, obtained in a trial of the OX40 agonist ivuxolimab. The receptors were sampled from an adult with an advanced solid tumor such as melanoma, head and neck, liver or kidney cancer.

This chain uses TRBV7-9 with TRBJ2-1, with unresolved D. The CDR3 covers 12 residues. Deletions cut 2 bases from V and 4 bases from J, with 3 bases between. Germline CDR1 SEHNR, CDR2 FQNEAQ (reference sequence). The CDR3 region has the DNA TGTGCCAGCAGCTTAACTTACAATGAGCAGTTCTTC. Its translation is CASSLTYNEQFF.

CDR3 sequence (DNA): TGTGCCAGCAGTGGGTGGAGGCAGATCAATGAGCAGTTCTTC. Encoded protein: CASSGWRQINEQFF. This rearrangement joins TRBV2 to TRBJ2-1; TRBD2 is a possible D gene (5 bases). Germline CDR1 SNHLY, CDR2 FYNNEI. The CDR3 runs to 14 residues. With 4 bases removed from V and 6 bases from J, the gap between germline ends came to 13 bases.

Here the CDR3 DNA reads TGTGCCAGCAGTCCCGGGACAGGGTTTCGTAACGAGCAGTACTTC. Protein sequence: CASSPGTGFRNEQYF. The chain combines TRBV2 with TRBJ2-7, with 9 bases identical to TRBD1. CDR1 is SNHLY, CDR2 FYNNEI, per germline. With V trimmed by 5 bases and J by 5 bases, 10 bases remained unmatched. The CDR3 sequence is 15 residues long.

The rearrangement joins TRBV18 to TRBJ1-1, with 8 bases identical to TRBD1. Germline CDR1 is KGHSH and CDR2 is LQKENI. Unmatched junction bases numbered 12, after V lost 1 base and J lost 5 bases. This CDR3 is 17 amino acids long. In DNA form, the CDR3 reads TGTGCCAGCTCACCACAAGACAGGGGTTTCGGGTTGACTGAAGCTTTCTTT. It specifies CASSPQDRGFGLTEAFF. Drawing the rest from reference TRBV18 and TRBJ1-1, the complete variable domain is NAGVMQNPRHLVRRRGQEARLRCSPMKGHSHVYWYRQLPEEGLKFMVYLQKENIIDESGMPKERFSAEFPKEGPSILRIQQVVRGDSAAYFCASSPQDRGFGLTEAFFGQGTRLTVV.

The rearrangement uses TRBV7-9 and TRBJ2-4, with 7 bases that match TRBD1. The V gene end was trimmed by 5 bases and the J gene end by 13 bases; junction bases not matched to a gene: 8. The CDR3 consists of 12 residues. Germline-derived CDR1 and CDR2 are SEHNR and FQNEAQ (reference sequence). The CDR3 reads CASSRRDSLQYF. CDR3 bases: TGTGCCAGCAGCCGACGGGACAGCTTACAGTACTTC.

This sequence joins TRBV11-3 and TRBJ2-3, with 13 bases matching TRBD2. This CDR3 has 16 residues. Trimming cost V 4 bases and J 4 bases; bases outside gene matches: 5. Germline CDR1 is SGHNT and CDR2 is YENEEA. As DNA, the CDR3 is TGTGCCAGCAGCTCCCGGACTAGCGGGGGAGCAGATACGCAGTATTTT. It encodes CASSSRTSGGADTQYF.

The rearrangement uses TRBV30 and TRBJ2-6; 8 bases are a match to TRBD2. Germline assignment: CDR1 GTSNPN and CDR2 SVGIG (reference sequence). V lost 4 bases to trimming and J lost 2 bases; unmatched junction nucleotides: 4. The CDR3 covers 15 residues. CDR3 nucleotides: TGTGCCTGGAACAACGGGGGGGCTGGGGCCAACGTCCTGACTTTC. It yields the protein CAWNNGGAGANVLTF.

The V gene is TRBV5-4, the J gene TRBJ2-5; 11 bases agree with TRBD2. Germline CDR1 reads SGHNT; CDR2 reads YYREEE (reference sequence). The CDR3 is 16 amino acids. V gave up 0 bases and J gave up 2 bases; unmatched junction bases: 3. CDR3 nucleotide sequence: TGTGCCAGCAGCTTGGGCCTAGCGGGGGGTCAAGAGACCCAGTACTTC. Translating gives CASSLGLAGGQETQYF.

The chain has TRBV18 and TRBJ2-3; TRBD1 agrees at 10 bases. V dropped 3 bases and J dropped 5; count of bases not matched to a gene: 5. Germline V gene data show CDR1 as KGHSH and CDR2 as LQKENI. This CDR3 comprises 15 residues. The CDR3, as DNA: TGTGCCAGCTCACCGCGACAGGGGGCGGGAGATACGCAGTATTTT. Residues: CASSPRQGAGDTQYF.

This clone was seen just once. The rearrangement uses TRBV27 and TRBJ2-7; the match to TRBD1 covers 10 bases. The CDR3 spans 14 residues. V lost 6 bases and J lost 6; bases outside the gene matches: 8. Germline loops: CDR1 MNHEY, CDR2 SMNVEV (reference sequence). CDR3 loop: CASREGQGIGEQYF. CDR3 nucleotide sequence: TGTGCCAGCAGGGAGGGACAGGGGATAGGCGAGCAGTACTTC.

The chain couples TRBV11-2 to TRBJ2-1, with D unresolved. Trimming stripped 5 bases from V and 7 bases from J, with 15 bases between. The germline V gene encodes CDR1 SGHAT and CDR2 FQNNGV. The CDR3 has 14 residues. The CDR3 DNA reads TGTGCCAGCAGCACCGCGTTTAAACGGAATGAGCAGTTCTTC. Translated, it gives CASSTAFKRNEQFF.

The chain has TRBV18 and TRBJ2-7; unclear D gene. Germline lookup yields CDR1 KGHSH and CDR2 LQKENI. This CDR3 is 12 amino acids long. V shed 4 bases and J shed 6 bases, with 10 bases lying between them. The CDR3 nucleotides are TGTGCCAGCTCACGCGACCGGGTCGAGCAGTACTTC. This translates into CASSRDRVEQYF. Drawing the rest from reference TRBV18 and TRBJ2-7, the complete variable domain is NAGVMQNPRHLVRRRGQEARLRCSPMKGHSHVYWYRQLPEEGLKFMVYLQKENIIDESGMPKERFSAEFPKEGPSILRIQQVVRGDSAAYFCASSRDRVEQYFGPGTRLTVT.

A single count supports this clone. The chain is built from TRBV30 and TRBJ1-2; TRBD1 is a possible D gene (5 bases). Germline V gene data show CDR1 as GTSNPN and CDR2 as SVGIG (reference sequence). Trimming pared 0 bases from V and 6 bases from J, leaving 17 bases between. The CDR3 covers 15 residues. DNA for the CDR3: TGTGCCTGGAGTGTACACGGGGCGCTTAAGGATGGCTACACCTTC. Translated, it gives CAWSVHGALKDGYTF. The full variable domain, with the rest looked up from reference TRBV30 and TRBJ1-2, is SQTIHQWPATLVQPVGSPLSLECTVEGTSNPNLYWYRQAAGRGLQLLFYSVGIGQISSEVPQNLSASRPQDRQFILSSKKLLLSDSGFYLCAWSVHGALKDGYTFGSGTRLTVV.

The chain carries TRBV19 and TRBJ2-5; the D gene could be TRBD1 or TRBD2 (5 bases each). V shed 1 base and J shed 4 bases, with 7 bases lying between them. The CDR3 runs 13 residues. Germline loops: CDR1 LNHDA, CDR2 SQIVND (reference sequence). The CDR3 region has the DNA TGTGCCAGTAGTATAGGGGGGAGAGAGACCCAGTACTTC. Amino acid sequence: CASSIGGRETQYF.

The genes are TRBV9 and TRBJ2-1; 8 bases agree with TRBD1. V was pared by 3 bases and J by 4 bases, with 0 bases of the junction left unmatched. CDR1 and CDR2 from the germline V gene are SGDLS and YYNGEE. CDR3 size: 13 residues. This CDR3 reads CASSGDRYNEQFF. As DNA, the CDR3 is TGTGCCAGCAGCGGGGACAGGTACAATGAGCAGTTCTTC.

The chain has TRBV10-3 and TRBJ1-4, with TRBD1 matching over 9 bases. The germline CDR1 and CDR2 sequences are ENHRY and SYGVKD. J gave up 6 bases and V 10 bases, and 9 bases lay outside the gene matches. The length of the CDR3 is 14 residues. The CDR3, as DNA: TGTGCCACCGGAAAGACAGGGGGGGATGAAAAACTGTTTTTT. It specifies CATGKTGGDEKLFF.

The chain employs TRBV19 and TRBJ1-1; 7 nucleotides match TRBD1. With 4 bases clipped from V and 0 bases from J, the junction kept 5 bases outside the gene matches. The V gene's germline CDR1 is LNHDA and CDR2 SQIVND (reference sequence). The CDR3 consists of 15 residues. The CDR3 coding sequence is TGTGCCAGTAGTACCCAGGGACAGTTGAACACTGAAGCTTTCTTT. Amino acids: CASSTQGQLNTEAFF.

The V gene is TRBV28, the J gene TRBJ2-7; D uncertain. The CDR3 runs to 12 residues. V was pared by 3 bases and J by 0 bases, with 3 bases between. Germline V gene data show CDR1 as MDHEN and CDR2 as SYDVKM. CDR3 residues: CASSFSSYEQYF. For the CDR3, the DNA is TGTGCCAGCAGTTTCAGCTCCTACGAGCAGTACTTC.

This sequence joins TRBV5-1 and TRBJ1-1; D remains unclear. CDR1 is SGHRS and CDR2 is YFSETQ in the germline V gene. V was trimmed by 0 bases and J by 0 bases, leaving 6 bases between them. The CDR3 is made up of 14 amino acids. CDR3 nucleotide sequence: TGCGCCAGCAGCTTGGTAGCAGTGAACACTGAAGCTTTCTTT. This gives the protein CASSLVAVNTEAFF.

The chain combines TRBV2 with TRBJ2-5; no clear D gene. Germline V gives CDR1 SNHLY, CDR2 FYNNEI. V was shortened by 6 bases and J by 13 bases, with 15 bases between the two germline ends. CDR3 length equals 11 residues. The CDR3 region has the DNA TGTGCCAGCAGCACAGACTCGGCCAGGTACTTC. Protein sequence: CASSTDSARYF.

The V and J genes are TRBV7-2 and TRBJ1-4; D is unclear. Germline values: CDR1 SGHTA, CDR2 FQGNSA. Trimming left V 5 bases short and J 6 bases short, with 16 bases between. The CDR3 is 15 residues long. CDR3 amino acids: CASSPNGRLDEKLFF. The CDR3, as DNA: TGTGCCAGCAGCCCGAACGGGCGACTGGATGAAAAACTGTTTTTT. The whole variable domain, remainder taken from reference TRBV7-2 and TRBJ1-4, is GAGVSQSPSNKVTEKGKDVELRCDPISGHTALYWYRQSLGQGLEFLIYFQGNSAPDKSGLPSDRFSAERTGGSVSTLTIQRTQQEDSAVYLCASSPNGRLDEKLFFGSGTQLSVL.